This T cell receptor (beta chain) comes out of a study of cytomegalovirus exposure and HLA in healthy donors. The primer mix had 60 Vbeta and 13 Jbeta primers. The method was immunoSEQ multiplex PCR; TCRdb's version includes in-frame clones alone and lacks a portion of them. This sample has 180,000 or so clones; 75% to 85% occur once, and the top ten carry 2% to 2.5%. When sampled, the donors appeared nominally healthy, though they likely had unrecorded immune exposures. V shed 4 bases, J shed 5 bases, and the junction held 6 bases outside the gene matches. CDR1 SGHAT and CDR2 FQNNGV come from the germline V gene. The CDR3 covers 15 residues.

The sample consisted of PBMCs. The receptor was derived from a woman aged 25 to 39 in good health and CMV-seropositive. V is TRBV11-2 and J is TRBJ2-3, with 10 nucleotides matching TRBD2. The DNA for the CDR3 is TGTGCCAGCAGCTCGAGCGGGGGGGGAGAAGATACGCAGTATTTT. Protein product: CASSSSGGGEDTQYF.